Listed below are T cell receptor beta chains from one sample, sequenced in a study of siplizumab effects on memory and regulatory T cells. The table came from immunoSEQ multiplex PCR; TCRdb's copy has only in-frame clones and leaves some out. The sample has some 100,000 clones, about 90% seen once. Sequencing was performed on Tregs sorted from blood. These receptors all come from a human donor in good health. Each CDR3 is given with its conserved first and last residue. Fields, in order: D gene, clone size, CDR3 length, J gene, V gene, CDR3 DNA, CDR3 protein. D genes are given only for firm matches. Some rows mark clone size as missing; the rest say once, few, many or name a class of expanded clone.

>-|-|15|TRBJ2-4|TRBV9
TGTGCCAGCAGCGTTTGGGGGACTGCCAAAAACATTCAGTACTTC
CASSVWGTAKNIQYF
>-|once|8|TRBJ2-5|TRBV21-1
TGTGCCAGCCCCGCCCAGTACTTC
CASPAQYF
>TRBD2|-|15|TRBJ2-1|TRBV6-5
TGTGCCAGCAGGAGCCCAGCGGGGGGCAGGAATGAGCAGTTCTTC
CASRSPAGGRNEQFF
>-|-|10|TRBJ2-3|TRBV20-1
TGCAGTGCCTTCACAGATACGCAGTATTTT
CSAFTDTQYF
>-|-|14|TRBJ2-3|TRBV18
TGTGCCAGCTCACCACTAGCGGTCACAGATACGCAGTATTTT
CASSPLAVTDTQYF
>-|-|15|TRBJ2-6|TRBV10-3
TGTGCCATCAATCCTGAGCACTCTGGGGCCAACGTCCTGACTTTC
CAINPEHSGANVLTF
>TRBD1|-|18|TRBJ2-1|TRBV5-4
TGTGCCAGCAGCTTGGTAGGACAGGGAGGAATTGGATACAATGAGCAGTTCTTC
CASSLVGQGGIGYNEQFF
>TRBD2|-|16|TRBJ2-5|TRBV9
TGTGCCAGCAGCCCCCACAGCGGGGCCATTTTCAAGACCCAGTACTTC
CASSPHSGAIFKTQYF
>-|-|13|TRBJ2-5|TRBV9
TGTGCCAGCAGCGTAGGGTTGCGAGAGACCCAGTACTTC
CASSVGLRETQYF
>-|once|14|TRBJ1-5|TRBV2
TGTGCCAGCAGGGGACATATTAGCAATCAGCCCCAGCATTTT
CASRGHISNQPQHF
>-|-|13|TRBJ1-2|TRBV6-5
TGTGCCAGCAGCTATGACAGGTTCAATGGCTACACCTTC
CASSYDRFNGYTF
>-|-|12|TRBJ2-1|TRBV12-5
TGTGCTAGTGGTTTGGACAGGGCAGGGCAGTTCTTC
CASGLDRAGQFF
>TRBD1|once|15|TRBJ1-2|TRBV6-6
TGTGCCAGCAGTTACTCCCGGACAGGCTCTTATGGCTACACCTTC
CASSYSRTGSYGYTF
>-|-|13|TRBJ1-6|TRBV9
TGTGCCAGCAGCGTAGCTCGGGATTCACCCCTCCACTTT
CASSVARDSPLHF
>-|-|13|TRBJ2-7|TRBV6-6
TGTGCCAGCAGTTACTCATCAGAATACGAGCAGTACTTC
CASSYSSEYEQYF
>TRBD2|-|15|TRBJ2-7|TRBV5-4
TGTGCCAGCAGCTTACCGGGACTAGCGGGGGGCGAGCAGTACTTC
CASSLPGLAGGEQYF
>-|-|11|TRBJ2-7|TRBV18
TGTGCCAGCTCACCGATGGACGAGCAGTACTTC
CASSPMDEQYF
>TRBD2|-|16|TRBJ2-6|TRBV5-4
TGTGCCAGCAGCTTTGGAGCGGGGTCTGGGGCCAACGTCCTGACTTTC
CASSFGAGSGANVLTF
>TRBD2|-|12|TRBJ2-3|TRBV29-1
TGCAGCGTTGAGCGGGGAGGGGATACGCAGTATTTT
CSVERGGDTQYF
>-|-|12|TRBJ1-6|TRBV6-5
TGTGCCAGCAGTGGACGGGCATCACCCCTCCACTTT
CASSGRASPLHF
>TRBD1|-|14|TRBJ1-2|TRBV6-6
TGTGCCAGCAGTGAGGGCCCAGGGGGGTATGGCTACACCTTC
CASSEGPGGYGYTF
>-|-|13|TRBJ1-2|TRBV7-2
TGTGCCAGCAGCTTAGACAGGAGATATGGCTACACCTTC
CASSLDRRYGYTF
>TRBD2|-|20|TRBJ2-2|TRBV4-1
TGCGCCAGCAGCCAAGATCAGTGGCTAGCGGGAGGAGGAAACACCGGGGAGCTGTTTTTT
CASSQDQWLAGGGNTGELFF
>-|-|13|TRBJ2-3|TRBV25-1
TGTGCCAGCCAAAGGGGGGCGACAGATACGCAGTATTTT
CASQRGATDTQYF
>TRBD2|-|17|TRBJ2-1|TRBV5-1
TGCGCCAGCAGCTTGGCGTTAGCGGGAGGGCCCTACAATGAGCAGTTCTTC
CASSLALAGGPYNEQFF
>-|-|16|TRBJ2-7|TRBV27
TGTGCCAGCAGCCGCGGCCAGGGGAGGGTATCCTACGAGCAGTACTTC
CASSRGQGRVSYEQYF
>TRBD1|-|15|TRBJ1-4|TRBV18
TGTGCCAGCTCATTTGGACAGGGCCATAATGAAAAACTGTTTTTT
CASSFGQGHNEKLFF
>-|once|16|TRBJ2-7|TRBV6-1
TGTGCCAGCAGTGAAGATTGGGGAGCGGGCTCCTACGAGCAGTACTTC
CASSEDWGAGSYEQYF
>TRBD2|-|16|TRBJ2-1|TRBV9
TGTGCCAGCAGCTCCCGACTAGCGGGCTTTTACAATGAGCAGTTCTTC
CASSSRLAGFYNEQFF
>TRBD1|-|16|TRBJ2-5|TRBV5-1
TGCGCCAGCAGAACACAGGCAGGGGGTAAAGCGGAGACCCAGTACTTC
CASRTQAGGKAETQYF
>TRBD2|-|16|TRBJ2-5|TRBV5-1
TGCGCCAGCAGCTTGGTACTAGCGGGAGCCCAAGAGACCCAGTACTTC
CASSLVLAGAQETQYF
>-|-|13|TRBJ2-1|TRBV7-8
TGTGCCAGCAGCTTAGTCCAGTACAATGAGCAGTTCTTC
CASSLVQYNEQFF
>-|-|15|TRBJ1-1|TRBV19
TGTGCCAGTAGTCCTCCCCACGTTCTGAACACTGAAGCTTTCTTT
CASSPPHVLNTEAFF
>-|-|12|TRBJ1-2|TRBV5-6
TGTGCCAGCAGTCCAGGGGACTATGGCTACACCTTC
CASSPGDYGYTF
>-|-|14|TRBJ2-3|TRBV9
TGTGCCAGCAGCGTAGGGTTAGCATCGGATACGCAGTATTTT
CASSVGLASDTQYF
>-|-|18|TRBJ2-3|TRBV2
TGTGCCAGCAGTGAAACGGGGGGGACAGGGTGGCGCACAGATACGCAGTATTTT
CASSETGGTGWRTDTQYF
>-|-|14|TRBJ2-7|TRBV11-2
TGTGCCAGCAGCTTCCAGGACGGCGGCCCCGAGCAGTACTTC
CASSFQDGGPEQYF
>-|-|10|TRBJ2-3|TRBV10-3
TGTGCCATCGGTCTCGGGGACGAGTATTTT
CAIGLGDEYF
>TRBD1|-|15|TRBJ2-2|TRBV10-3
TGTGCCATCAGCCCGGGACAGACCAACACCGGGGAGCTGTTTTTT
CAISPGQTNTGELFF
>TRBD2|-|15|TRBJ2-1|TRBV7-6
TGTGCCAGCAGCTTGGGTACTAGCGGGAGGAGTGAGCAGTTCTTC
CASSLGTSGRSEQFF
>TRBD1|-|15|TRBJ2-1|TRBV2
TGTGCCAGCAGCGGGACAGGGCGAAGGGGAAATGAGCAGTTCTTC
CASSGTGRRGNEQFF
>-|-|14|TRBJ2-4|TRBV5-4
TGTGCCAGCAGCTTAGGAGGGGCCAAAAACATTCAGTACTTC
CASSLGGAKNIQYF
>-|-|14|TRBJ1-1|TRBV7-6
TGTGCCAGCAGCTCGGGACCCCCGAACACTGAAGCTTTCTTT
CASSSGPPNTEAFF
>TRBD1|-|14|TRBJ2-7|TRBV6-1
TGTGCCAGCAGCCGGCAGGGGGTCTCCTACGAGCAGTACTTC
CASSRQGVSYEQYF
>-|-|15|TRBJ2-1|TRBV5-1
TGCGCCAGCAGCATACAGGGAGGATTCCACAATGAGCAGTTCTTC
CASSIQGGFHNEQFF
>-|-|15|TRBJ1-1|TRBV6-5
TGTGCCAGCAGTTACCTCGGCAGGGGATATACTGAAGCTTTCTTT
CASSYLGRGYTEAFF
>TRBD1|few|14|TRBJ1-1|TRBV27
TGTGCCAGCAGTCCGAAGGGACAGGGCACTGAAGCTTTCTTT
CASSPKGQGTEAFF
>-|-|12|TRBJ2-7|TRBV7-9
TGTGCCAGCAGCTTACAGGCTTACGAGCAGTACTTC
CASSLQAYEQYF
>-|-|12|TRBJ1-1|TRBV5-5
TGTGCCAGCAGCTTGGCCTACACTGAAGCTTTCTTT
CASSLAYTEAFF
>-|-|16|TRBJ1-3|TRBV5-1
TGCGCCAGCAGCTTGTCAGGGACGGGACCTGGAAACACCATATATTTT
CASSLSGTGPGNTIYF
>-|-|12|TRBJ2-7|TRBV27
TGTGCCAGCAGTTTAGTCAGGGTCGAGCAGTACTTC
CASSLVRVEQYF
>-|-|11|TRBJ2-7|TRBV20-1
TGCAGTGTTGTCAGGGAGTACGAGCAGTACTTC
CSVVREYEQYF
>-|once|13|TRBJ1-1|TRBV6-1
TGTGCCAGCTTTACAACTGGGAACACTGAAGCTTTCTTT
CASFTTGNTEAFF